Following are 18 T cell receptor beta chains from one sample sequenced in a study of cytotoxic CD8 clonotypes in ibrutinib-treated CLL (dated by TCRdb to the early 2020s). What the time point label conveys for this sample: progressive disease on ibrutinib. Receptors were amplified or captured by the immunoSEQ multiplex PCR assay. Imported from immuneACCESS, the table was reduced by TCRdb to in-frame sequences with V and J called. These copies leave out some clones; in studies compared against another copy, an unresolved V gene accounts for under half, and the cause of the remainder is not known. Counted in this sample were approximately 40,000 clones; roughly 72% of them appeared once. The ten largest clones take up over 9% of the sample. This material consisted of PBMCs, taken at disease progression, from a patient treated with ibrutinib. The origin of the receptors is a human donor with chronic lymphocytic leukemia.

The DNA for the CDR3 is TGTGCCAGCAGTTACATGGTTGGCAATCAGCCCCAGCATTTT. This sequence encodes CASSYMVGNQPQHF. The chain carries TRBV6-6 and TRBJ1-5, with unresolved D. In germline, CDR1 is MNHNY, CDR2 SVGAGI (reference sequence). The CDR3 contains 14 residues. With 2 bases removed from V and 2 bases from J, the gap between germline ends came to 7 bases.

The J gene is TRBJ2-2, the V gene TRBV7-8; D perhaps matches TRBD2 (6 bases). The CDR3 consists of 15 residues. The germline V gene encodes CDR1 SGHVS and CDR2 FQNEAQ. The V end was cut by 1 base, the J end by 5 bases, with 11 bases between. The CDR3 bases are TGTGCCAGCAGCTTAGGTTGGGGGGAGACCGGGGAGCTGTTTTTT. Amino acids: CASSLGWGETGELFF.

The rearrangement uses TRBV29-1 and TRBJ2-7; 13 bases are shared with TRBD2. The germline V gene has CDR1 SQVTM and CDR2 ANQGSEA. Losses at the gene ends were 6 bases for V and 5 bases for J; bases not matched to a gene: 10. The CDR3 sequence is 15 residues long. The CDR3 DNA is TGCAGCGTCGCACTAGCGGGGGGGAGATCAAACGAGCAGTACTTC. Residues: CSVALAGGRSNEQYF.

The gene calls are TRBV6-6 and TRBJ2-5, with no clear D. Germline V lookup: CDR1 MNHNY, CDR2 SVGAGI (reference sequence). The CDR3 runs to 12 residues. The germline V and J ends were trimmed by 5 bases and 5 bases, with 9 bases remaining between them. The DNA for the CDR3 is TGTGCCAGCAGTGCCCCCGGGGAGACCCAGTACTTC. Its protein product is CASSAPGETQYF.

This chain uses TRBV19 with TRBJ1-1; 9 bases agree with TRBD1. The CDR3 runs to 13 residues. V was pared by 1 base and J by 10 bases, with 4 bases of the junction left unmatched. Germline lookup yields CDR1 LNHDA and CDR2 SQIVND (reference sequence). The CDR3 protein is CASSIAMDRGAFF. The CDR3, as DNA: TGTGCCAGTAGTATAGCCATGGACAGGGGAGCTTTCTTT.

A single count supports this clone. This rearrangement joins TRBV30 to TRBJ1-3; D is undetermined. Germline assignment: CDR1 GTSNPN and CDR2 SVGIG (reference sequence). The CDR3 is 13 residues long. With 5 bases removed from V and 0 bases from J, the gap between germline ends came to 8 bases. The CDR3 DNA reads TGTGCCTGGGGAGCCAGCTCTGGAAACACCATATATTTT. Residues: CAWGASSGNTIYF. The full variable domain, with the rest looked up from reference TRBV30 and TRBJ1-3, is SQTIHQWPATLVQPVGSPLSLECTVEGTSNPNLYWYRQAAGRGLQLLFYSVGIGQISSEVPQNLSASRPQDRQFILSSKKLLLSDSGFYLCAWGASSGNTIYFGEGSWLTVV.

V usage is TRBV6-1 and J usage is TRBJ2-3; 12 bases match TRBD2. Germline CDR1 reads MNHNS; CDR2 reads SASEGT. CDR3 length equals 17 residues. V gave up 3 bases and J gave up 5 bases; unmatched junction bases: 9. Here the CDR3 DNA reads TGTGCCAGCAGTGAGGGCCGACTAGCGGGAGAAGTAGATACGCAGTATTTT. Its protein product is CASSEGRLAGEVDTQYF.

The table lists this clone with a count of one. The chain joins TRBV2 to TRBJ1-6; tentative D call: TRBD1 (5 bases). Trimming took 2 bases from V and 5 from J, leaving 10 bases between them. The CDR3 has 15 residues. The germline V gene has CDR1 SNHLY and CDR2 FYNNEI. The CDR3 protein is CASSEQGTHNSPLHF. The CDR3 DNA reads TGTGCCAGCAGTGAACAGGGAACCCATAATTCACCCCTCCACTTT. The whole variable domain, remainder taken from reference TRBV2 and TRBJ1-6, is EPEVTQTPSHQVTQMGQEVILRCVPISNHLYFYWYRQILGQKVEFLVSFYNNEISEKSEIFDDQFSVERPDGSNFTLKIRSTKLEDSAMYFCASSEQGTHNSPLHFGNGTRLTVT.

In its sample, this clone was seen a few times. The chain carries TRBV5-1 and TRBJ1-1, with D uncertain. The CDR3 is 13 amino acids. The V gene lost 5 bases and the J gene lost 10 bases, with 18 bases spanning the gap. Germline V CDR1 and CDR2: SGHRS, YFSETQ. The CDR3 coding sequence is TGCGCCAGCAGGTGGGATTATCTGGACCGAGCTTTCTTT. Protein sequence: CASRWDYLDRAFF. Full variable domain (outside the CDR3, taken from reference TRBV5-1 and TRBJ1-1): KAGVTQTPRYLIKTRGQQVTLSCSPISGHRSVSWYQQTPGQGLQFLFEYFSETQRNKGNFPGRFSGRQFSNSRSEMNVSTLELGDSALYLCASRWDYLDRAFFGQGTRLTVV.

This chain uses TRBV11-2 with TRBJ2-5; D is possibly TRBD1 or TRBD2 (5 bases each). Trimming took 3 bases from V and 5 from J, leaving 19 bases between them. CDR3 length equals 16 residues. Germline assignment: CDR1 SGHAT and CDR2 FQNNGV. CDR3 sequence: CASSFGGVRGRETQYF. In DNA form, the CDR3 reads TGTGCCAGCAGCTTTGGGGGAGTGAGGGGTCGGGAGACCCAGTACTTC.

The rearrangement joins TRBV28 to TRBJ2-7; 7 bases agree with TRBD2. The CDR3 totals 15 residues. V lost 3 bases to trimming and J lost 2 bases; unmatched junction nucleotides: 7. The V gene's germline CDR1 is MDHEN and CDR2 SYDVKM. CDR3 loop: CASSLGGRGPYEQYF. CDR3 DNA sequence: TGTGCCAGCAGTTTGGGCGGGAGAGGACCCTACGAGCAGTACTTC.

The V call is TRBV13, the J call TRBJ2-1; the match to TRBD2 covers 7 bases. The CDR3 sequence is 16 residues long. The germline V gene has CDR1 PRHDT and CDR2 FYEKMQ (reference sequence). After removal of 8 bases from V and 6 bases from J, the junction contained 16 bases not matched to a gene. The CDR3 reads CASRLRGDVALNEQFF. The CDR3 nucleotides are TGTGCCAGCCGCCTCCGGGGGGATGTTGCGCTCAATGAGCAGTTCTTC.

The chain employs TRBV15 and TRBJ1-1; the D gene is possibly TRBD1 (5 bases). This CDR3 has 15 residues. CDR1 LNHNV and CDR2 YYDKDF come from the germline V gene (reference sequence). Trimming cost V 0 bases and J 5 bases, with 13 bases left between them. CDR3 DNA: TGTGCCACCAGCAGAGATTATCTTGGGGGGACTGAAGCTTTCTTT. As protein: CATSRDYLGGTEAFF. The full variable domain, completed using reference TRBV15 and TRBJ1-1, is DAMVIQNPRYQVTQFGKPVTLSCSQTLNHNVMYWYQQKSSQAPKLLFHYYDKDFNNEADTPDNFQSRRPNTSFCFLDIRSPGLGDTAMYLCATSRDYLGGTEAFFGQGTRLTVV.

This clone was counted once. The chain has TRBV19 and TRBJ2-3, with TRBD2 matching over 9 bases. Germline-derived CDR1 and CDR2 are LNHDA and SQIVND (reference sequence). This CDR3 is built from 16 residues. After removal of 5 bases from V and 0 bases from J, the junction contained 6 bases not matched to a gene. The CDR3 coding sequence is TGTGCCAGTAGTGTACCTAGCGGGACTAGCACAGATACGCAGTATTTT. Encoded protein: CASSVPSGTSTDTQYF.

The chain combines TRBV5-1 with TRBJ1-2; D possibly corresponds to TRBD1 (5 bases). The germline CDR1 and CDR2 sequences are SGHRS and YFSETQ. V lost 3 bases to trimming and J lost 0 bases, with 9 bases between them. The CDR3 extends over 14 amino acids. CDR3 residues: CASSWGTANYGYTF. In DNA form, the CDR3 reads TGCGCCAGCAGCTGGGGGACTGCTAACTATGGCTACACCTTC.

The rearrangement links TRBV4-1 to TRBJ2-2, with D tentatively TRBD2 (7 bases). The CDR3 totals 15 residues. Germline loops: CDR1 MGHRA, CDR2 YSYEKL. Trimming shortened V by 4 bases and J by 3 bases, and 12 bases separated the two germline ends. CDR3 loop: CASSLGRGYTGELFF. CDR3 sequence (DNA): TGCGCCAGCAGCCTGGGGAGGGGGTACACCGGGGAGCTGTTTTTT.

The J gene is TRBJ1-2, the V gene TRBV7-9; 12 nucleotides match TRBD1. Trimming cost V 3 bases and J 4 bases; bases outside gene matches: 6. Germline V gene lookup returns CDR1 SEHNR and CDR2 FQNEAQ (reference sequence). The CDR3 runs 16 residues. CDR3 in amino acids: CASSFSGTGGIYGYTF. CDR3 DNA: TGTGCCAGCAGCTTCTCCGGGACAGGGGGCATCTATGGCTACACCTTC.

DNA of the CDR3: TGTGCCAGCAGCTTGCAGCGGGGATCCTACGAGCAGTACTTC. It codes for CASSLQRGSYEQYF. The gene calls are TRBV5-4 and TRBJ2-7; TRBD2 agrees at 7 bases. With 1 base clipped from V and 1 base from J, the junction kept 2 bases outside the gene matches. The germline V gene has CDR1 SGHNT and CDR2 YYREEE (reference sequence). This CDR3 has 14 amino acids.